The T cell receptor beta chain under discussion was sequenced for a study of cytomegalovirus exposure and HLA in healthy donors (dated by TCRdb to 2016 to 2017). The study in broad terms: In an earlier analysis of fewer than 750 of the donors, 276 Gb of sequence data and 90 million to 130 million unique TCR beta sequences from about 190 million T cells were reported. High-throughput TCR immunosequencing, statistical association of individual TCRs with disease status, and machine learning were combined to predict cytomegalovirus infection status. Among some 400 genotyped donors of the cohort, an average of approximately 240,000 unique TCR beta nucleotide sequences was sequenced per donor, of which about 19% were non-productive. An earlier analysis of some 500 of the donors applied high-throughput TCR beta sequencing to assess whether each TCR beta V gene segment acted as functional or pseudogenic. To study patterns of TCR occurrence, a later analysis re-analyzed previously published TCR beta repertoires from 666 donors and added high-resolution HLA genotyping. Rather than using new phenotypic data, the later analysis identified candidate immune exposures from TCR beta sequences and from how often those sequences occurred across donors. The T cell repertoires of some 700 subjects were profiled by immunosequencing and related to cytomegalovirus serostatus. All discovery cohort repertoires had been generated on a single sequencing platform. Alongside the repertoire data, information on donor age, sex, ethnicity and CMV serostatus was compiled. Along with the approximately 670-subject first cohort, a separate validation cohort of some 130 different subjects was used. The aim of the study was to test whether cataloging public T cell receptors could identify signatures of past pathogen exposure. Of the roughly 410 genotyped donors, 80% to 90% were placed in the genetic ancestry cluster associated with self-reported Caucasian donors. An early release covering roughly 600 HLA-typed donors comprised approximately 290 gigabases of sequencing data and approximately 85 million unique TCR sequences. HLA typing covered class I and class II loci at four-digit resolution. A later genetic analysis used genome-wide SNP genotypes for 398 of the 666 donors, treating that subset as a discovery cohort. Typing coverage differed by locus: A, B, C, DRB1 and DQB1 were typed in roughly 629-630 donors, DQA1 in about 550, DPA1 in 600 to 610, and DPB1 in approximately 450. Four or five DR-DQ haplotypes were handled as single units for association and clustering because linkage in the cohort was strong. Study-level results and caveats: Most CMV-associated TCR beta chains appeared to be HLA-restricted in a later analysis, and the HLA associations seemed to be driven largely by CMV exposure. This cohort had only TCR beta chains sequenced, and the lack of alpha or paired-chain data limited which features could be detected. A later analysis reported that several top co-occurrence clusters appeared linked to parvovirus B19, influenza, CMV and Epstein-Barr virus. While some public TCRs were present in many individuals, most TCR sequences turned up only very rarely across donors. An association between a missense DCLRE1C variant and V-gene and J-gene trimming of TCR beta chains was found in a later genetic analysis and replicated in an independent cohort. HLA typing was unavailable for some donors at each locus, so association tests used only the typed subset. In a later analysis, TCR association rates were found to vary across HLA loci, with the most associated TCRs seen for DRB1 alleles and the fewest for HLA-C alleles. A total of fewer than 200 TCR beta chains were listed by the study as associated with cytomegalovirus. Because counts were too low, around 18 rarely observed V segments, including chromosome 9 orphons, were left out of the earlier analysis of roughly 600 of the donors. In an earlier analysis of roughly 560 of the donors, most TCR beta V segments were observed in productive rearrangements about 87% or about 30% of the time, broadly matching IMGT annotations. A later analysis associated 15,000 or so TCR beta sequences with specific HLA alleles at a false discovery rate of 0.05. The classifier was reported to diagnose cytomegalovirus status with high specificity and sensitivity in both the original cohort and the validation cohort. In vitro tests confirmed that a few of the cytomegalovirus-associated TCR beta chains recognize cytomegalovirus antigens. According to the authors, the approach could potentially be generalized to other disease states and immunological phenotypes. Correlated functional status among segregating V segments might reflect linkage disequilibrium, but an unknown experimental factor could not be ruled out. The only immune exposure information available for the cohort was CMV serostatus. Assigning TCR associations to individual alleles was difficult when HLA alleles, especially DR and DQ, strongly co-occurred. Compared with equally common non-associated chains, HLA-associated TCR beta chains in a later analysis were more clonally expanded and had lower generation probabilities. Presence/absence analyses assumed roughly uniform sequencing depth across donors, an assumption that may not hold. A group of highly shared sequence variants was considered likely to be a technical artifact of the sequencing pipeline. The 87-base-pair reads could not distinguish some IMGT-functional V segments, including TRBV6-2 and TRBV6-3, so those segments were excluded. A further reported finding was that TCR beta sequences accurately predicted the HLA-A and HLA-B alleles for most subjects in the first cohort. Compared with the approximately 720-donor mean, donors in an Asian-associated ancestry cluster had fewer N-insertions in productive TCRs, according to a later genetic analysis.

This clone occurred a few times. There is no known antigen for this receptor. No much larger clone is present one base from it, and per-base qualities are unavailable. The germline V gene sets CDR1 to SGHTA and CDR2 to FQGNSA. Germline trimming: 5 bases from V, 8 bases from J; junction bases outside gene matches: 7. Its CDR3 holds 14 amino acids, cysteine through phenylalanine. Of the read, only the CDR3 DNA is kept; its 42 bases are in frame from base 1. The receptor library was made with the immunoSEQ multiplex PCR assay. For the multiplex PCR, a mixture combining 60 forward primers for TCR Vbeta segments and 13 reverse primers for TCR Jbeta segments was used. Amplification of the CDR3 region of rearranged TCR beta genes was performed with a multiplex PCR assay on genomic DNA. The amplified TCR beta libraries were sequenced on the Illumina HiSeq System as 87-base-pair reads. On the authors' methods: In a later analysis, tens of millions of unique TCR beta chains were counted across the 500 to 700 repertoires, and approximately 11 million of these chains were shared by at least two donors. Raw reads were error-corrected and collapsed into unique sequences by a nearest-neighbor algorithm in which closely related sequences were merged to remove PCR and sequencing errors. Alignment of CDR3 sequences to IMGT reference sequences was used to assign V, D and J gene segments. For a sequence to be retained, at least a six-nucleotide match to both a V gene segment and a J gene segment was required. Rearrangements were called productive when the CDR3 lacked stop codons and stayed in frame with V and J; all others were non-productive. Following IMGT convention, CDR3 was defined as the stretch from the second conserved V-encoded cysteine to the conserved J-encoded phenylalanine. Sequences without an unambiguous match to a single V gene segment were excluded from the earlier analysis of several hundred of the donors. In an earlier analysis of around 600 of the donors, V segments were called functional above 56.7% productive rearrangements and were called segregating when the between-donor standard deviation exceeded 5%. A statistical classification framework was built for diagnosing cytomegalovirus status from the catalog of TCR beta chain sequences. In a later analysis, V and J genes were assigned by comparing TCR nucleotide sequences against IMGT/GENE-DB human TR gene sequences. The TCRdist pipeline was used in a later analysis to assign CDR3 sequences and most-parsimonious VDJ recombination scenarios. In a later analysis, every TCR beta chain was defined by the combination of its CDR3 amino acid sequence and its V-gene family, and reads without a unique V-gene family were dropped. To address suspected cross-contamination and a sequencing artifact, a later analysis removed a few hundred highly shared, low-generation-probability nucleotide sequences. In a later analysis, a clonal expansion index was calculated for each public chain from normalized within-repertoire ranks of inferred template counts. In a later analysis, generation probabilities were computed using a VDJ recombination model fitted to out-of-frame rearrangements, and the results were checked against IGoR. In a later analysis, TCR-TCR, TCR-HLA and TCR-CMV co-occurrence was scored with hypergeometric tests, and a repertoire-size bias correction was applied to TCR pairs. A later analysis estimated false discovery rates by permuting HLA or CMV assignments 20 times. In a later analysis, co-occurring TCRs were grouped with DBSCAN, and TCRdist sequence similarity was added when clustering was performed within HLA-allele-positive subsets. Repertoires with fewer than 30,000 or more than 120,000 public chains, plus five repertoires with anomalous nucleotide sharing, were excluded from co-occurrence clustering. TCRdb retrieved this table from immuneACCESS and kept in-frame rearrangements only. Not all clones are present; in checked studies, unresolved V genes account for under half, and no reason is known for the remainder. Clonal size and the V and J genes are those of that table, whereas D and trimming came from the DNA. Here the sample has approximately 120,000 clones; 17% occur a single time. The ten largest clones take up approximately 2.9% of the sample.

The cohort comprised around 690 healthy bone marrow donors. Cohort members were all nominally healthy when sampled, although unrecorded immune exposures were likely present. The donor was CMV seropositive and was included in the group of 270 or so seropositive cohort members. Each donor provided a peripheral blood sample, and peripheral blood mononuclear cells were used for TCR beta sequencing. The Qiagen DNeasy Blood Extraction Kit was used to extract genomic DNA from the blood cell samples. The rearrangement joined TRBV7-2 to TRBJ1-4; 8 central bases correspond to TRBD1. The sequence came from a female donor in good health and CMV-seropositive. Sequenced sample: PBMCs. Read as DNA, the sequence is TGTGCCAGCAGCGACAGGGGACCAGGGGAAAAACTGTTTTTT. Its translation reads: CASSDRGPGEKLFF.